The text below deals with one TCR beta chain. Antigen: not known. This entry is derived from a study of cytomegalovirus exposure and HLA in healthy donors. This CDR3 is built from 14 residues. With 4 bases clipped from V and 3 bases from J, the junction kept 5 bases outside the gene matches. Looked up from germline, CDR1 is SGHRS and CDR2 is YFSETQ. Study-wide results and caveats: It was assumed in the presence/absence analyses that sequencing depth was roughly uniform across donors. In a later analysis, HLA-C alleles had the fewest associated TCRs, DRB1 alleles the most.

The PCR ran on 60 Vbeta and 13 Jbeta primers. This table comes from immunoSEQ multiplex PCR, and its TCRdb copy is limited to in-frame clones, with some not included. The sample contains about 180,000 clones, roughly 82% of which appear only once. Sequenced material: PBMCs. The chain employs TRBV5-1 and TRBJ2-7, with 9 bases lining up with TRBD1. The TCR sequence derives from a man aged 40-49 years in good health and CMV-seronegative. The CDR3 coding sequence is TGCGCCAGCAGCACACAGGGGGCGGACTACGAGCAGTACTTC. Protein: CASSTQGADYEQYF.